These 30 T cell receptor beta chains were all obtained from the same sample, sequenced in a study of cytomegalovirus exposure and HLA in healthy donors. TCRdb's copy holds only in-frame clones and misses some; the assay was immunoSEQ multiplex PCR. The sample shows about 280,000 clones, roughly 90% of them seen only once. Sequencing used PBMCs. These TCRs come from a woman aged 18-29 years in good health and CMV-seronegative.

A remark on this clone: Additional DNA sequences in this sample encode the identical CDR3. The rearrangement uses TRBV27 and TRBJ2-7; no reliable D call. The CDR3 has 13 amino acids. CDR1 is MNHEY, CDR2 SMNVEV, per germline (reference sequence). Between the trimmed V and J ends, which lost 2 bases and 2 bases, there was a span of 7 bases. This chain's CDR3 is CASSLGRAYEQYF. CDR3 sequence (DNA): TGTGCCAGCAGTTTAGGGCGAGCCTACGAGCAGTACTTC.

The chain uses TRBV7-2 and TRBJ2-1; 12 positions match TRBD2. Germline trimming cut 6 bases from V and 4 bases from J; bases unmatched to any gene: 4. This CDR3 region has 15 residues. Germline assignment: CDR1 SGHTA and CDR2 FQGNSA. This CDR3 reads CASRPGLAGYNEQFF. The CDR3 region has the DNA TGTGCCAGCAGGCCCGGACTAGCGGGGTACAATGAGCAGTTCTTC.

The chain links TRBV9 to TRBJ2-1, with D perhaps matching TRBD2 (6 bases). V lost 5 bases and J 7 bases, leaving 16 bases between the germline ends. CDR1 and CDR2 from the germline V gene are SGDLS and YYNGEE. The CDR3 is 14 residues long. CDR3 sequence reads: CASRAGSERNEQFF. CDR3 DNA sequence: TGTGCCAGCAGGGCGGGGAGCGAGAGGAATGAGCAGTTCTTC. Drawing the rest from reference TRBV9 and TRBJ2-1, the complete variable domain is DSGVTQTPKHLITATGQRVTLRCSPRSGDLSVYWYQQSLDQGLQFLIQYYNGEERAKGNILERFSAQQFPDLHSELNLSSLELGDSALYFCASRAGSERNEQFFGPGTRLTVL.

The rearrangement joins TRBV5-6 to TRBJ1-1, with D unresolved. Between the trimmed V and J ends, which lost 6 bases and 0 bases, there was a span of 12 bases. Germline V gene lookup returns CDR1 SGHDT and CDR2 YYEEEE. This CDR3 comprises 14 residues. CDR3 sequence (DNA): TGTGCCAGCAACCCGGGGTCGGTGAACACTGAAGCTTTCTTT. Translated, it gives CASNPGSVNTEAFF. Supplemented by reference TRBV5-6 and TRBJ1-1, the full variable domain reads DAGVTQSPTHLIKTRGQQVTLRCSPKSGHDTVSWYQQALGQGPQFIFQYYEEEERQRGNFPDRFSGHQFPNYSSELNVNALLLGDSALYLCASNPGSVNTEAFFGQGTRLTVV.

This sequence joins TRBV7-2 and TRBJ2-3; 15 positions agree with TRBD2. The CDR3 has 19 amino acids. Germline V lookup: CDR1 SGHTA, CDR2 FQGNSA. Trimming removed 5 bases from V and 0 bases from J; junction bases left unmatched: 9. The CDR3 nucleotides read TGTGCCAGCAGCCGGACTAGCGGGAGGGCCGCCCCAAGCACAGATACGCAGTATTTT. The encoded protein is CASSRTSGRAAPSTDTQYF.

The V call is TRBV25-1, the J call TRBJ2-1; 11 bases are a match to TRBD2. This CDR3 has 16 amino acids. Trimming at V came to 3 bases and at J to 5 bases, leaving 6 bases not matched to a gene. Germline CDR1 is MGHDK and CDR2 is SYGVNS. CDR3 sequence (DNA): TGTGCCAGCAGTGAGTCCCTAGCGGGAGGCCACAATGAGCAGTTCTTC. This translates into CASSESLAGGHNEQFF.

The rearrangement links TRBV4-1 to TRBJ2-7; a weak D match, TRBD1 (5 bases). V lost 1 base and J lost 5, with 9 bases in between. CDR1 and CDR2 (germline): MGHRA, YSYEKL. The CDR3 is 13 residues long. CDR3 coding DNA: TGCGCCAGCAGCCAAGCCTCAGGGAACGAGCAGTACTTC. Its translation is CASSQASGNEQYF.

The chain has TRBV28 and TRBJ2-7; D possibly corresponds to TRBD1 (5 bases). Germline V gene data show CDR1 as MDHEN and CDR2 as SYDVKM. This CDR3 region has 13 residues. The V gene lost 7 bases and the J gene lost 3 bases, with 13 bases spanning the gap. CDR3: CASKRAQGYEQYF. DNA for the CDR3: TGTGCCAGCAAGAGAGCGCAGGGCTACGAGCAGTACTTC.

The J gene is TRBJ2-5, the V gene TRBV6-4; TRBD1 matches 10 bases. Germline V gene data show CDR1 as MRHNA and CDR2 as SNTAGT. The CDR3 runs to 17 residues. V gave up 4 bases and J gave up 7 bases; unmatched junction bases: 15. The CDR3 loop reads CASSGKTGGPLLGTQYF. In nucleotides, the CDR3 is TGTGCCAGCAGTGGCAAGACAGGGGGCCCCCTCTTAGGGACCCAGTACTTC.

The chain links TRBV28 to TRBJ2-7, with a tentative D call TRBD2 (5 bases). The length of the CDR3 is 19 residues. Trimming took off 4 bases at V and 6 bases at J, with 31 bases between the two ends. The V gene's germline CDR1 is MDHEN and CDR2 SYDVKM. DNA of the CDR3: TGTGCCAGCAGTTACTGTCTCTTGTTTACGGGAATGGGTTCTTGCGAGCAGTACTTC. Protein sequence: CASSYCLLFTGMGSCEQYF.

V and J are TRBV4-3 and TRBJ1-2; TRBD1 agrees at 10 bases. Germline values: CDR1 LGHNA, CDR2 YSLEER. CDR3 length: 14 amino acids. The trim removed 1 base at V and 6 bases at J, leaving 2 bases unmatched. The CDR3 DNA reads as TGCGCCAGCAGCCAAGGACAGGGGGCGGATGGCTACACCTTC. Protein product: CASSQGQGADGYTF.

This clone was counted a few times. Relative to the germline gene, one junction end is altered; a read error may explain this. This chain uses TRBV5-6 with TRBJ2-5; 9 nucleotides agree with TRBD2. The CDR3 is made up of 16 amino acids. Germline CDR1 is SGHDT and CDR2 is YYEEEE. The CDR3 loop reads CASSFAGGRRQGTQYF. The CDR3 DNA follows: TGTGCCAGCAGCTTCGCGGGAGGGAGGCGTCAAGGGACCCAGTACTTC.

The chain employs TRBV19 and TRBJ2-1; D uncertain. Trimming shortened V by 3 bases and J by 5 bases, and 8 bases separated the two germline ends. From germline, CDR1 is LNHDA and CDR2 SQIVND (reference sequence). The CDR3 is 13 residues long. The CDR3 loop reads CASSIATHNEQFF. The CDR3 DNA follows: TGTGCCAGTAGTATTGCTACCCACAATGAGCAGTTCTTC.

The table lists this clone with a few counts. The chain combines TRBV13 with TRBJ1-6; TRBD1 is a possible D gene (5 bases). V was trimmed by 5 bases and J by 8 bases, leaving 16 bases between them. This CDR3 has 15 amino acids. CDR1 is PRHDT, CDR2 FYEKMQ, per germline (reference sequence). CDR3 sequence (DNA): TGTGCCAGCAGCCCGACTCCGACGGGGGATTCACCCCTCCACTTT. Protein sequence: CASSPTPTGDSPLHF.

CDR3 DNA sequence: TGTGCCAGCAGTTTGGGGACCGGGACAGGAGTCGACGAGCAGTACTTC. It encodes CASSLGTGTGVDEQYF. V gene TRBV28 combines with J gene TRBJ2-7; 8 bases agree with TRBD1. V shed 3 bases and J 5 bases; nucleotides not matched to a gene: 12. Germline-derived CDR1 and CDR2 are MDHEN and SYDVKM. The CDR3 is made up of 16 amino acids.

The V call is TRBV25-1, the J call TRBJ2-5; 12 nucleotides agree with TRBD2. This CDR3 comprises 16 residues. V shed 4 bases and J 5 bases; nucleotides not matched to a gene: 8. Germline-derived CDR1 and CDR2 are MGHDK and SYGVNS. The CDR3: CASSGLAGVLRETQYF. CDR3 bases: TGTGCCAGCAGTGGACTAGCGGGAGTTTTGAGGGAGACCCAGTACTTC.

The chain is built from TRBV4-1 and TRBJ2-7, with TRBD1 matching 8 bases. The CDR3 is made up of 15 amino acids. The germline CDR1 and CDR2 sequences are MGHRA and YSYEKL. V was pared by 3 bases and J by 6 bases, with 10 bases of the junction left unmatched. CDR3 amino acids: CASSHRQGKVVEQYF. The DNA of the CDR3 is TGCGCCAGCAGCCACAGACAGGGGAAGGTGGTCGAGCAGTACTTC.

This chain connects TRBV7-6 to TRBJ2-7; TRBD1 matches at 9 bases. Germline V gives CDR1 SGHVS, CDR2 FNYEAQ. This CDR3 is built from 14 residues. Trimming took 5 bases from V and 9 from J; bases not matched to a gene: 11. CDR3 nucleotide sequence: TGTGCCAGCAGCCGCCCGGGACAGGGAGGGTTGCAGTACTTC. This translates into CASSRPGQGGLQYF.

The chain has TRBV6-5 and TRBJ1-6, with TRBD1 identical over 10 bases. The CDR3 sequence is 14 residues long. Germline V gene data show CDR1 as MNHEY and CDR2 as SVGAGI. V trimming: 6 bases; J trimming: 11 bases; junction bases outside the gene matches: 7. The CDR3 coding sequence is TGTGCCAGCAGCCCAGGACAGGGGGTGACACCCCTCCACTTT. Residues: CASSPGQGVTPLHF.

V is TRBV2 and J is TRBJ1-4, with a tentative D call TRBD1 (5 bases). Looked up from germline, CDR1 is SNHLY and CDR2 is FYNNEI. This CDR3 has 18 amino acids. The V and J ends lost 8 bases and 0 bases respectively, with 22 bases between them. DNA for the CDR3: TGTGCCAGCTTATTGGGTTGGGGGGGACCCACAACTAATGAAAAACTGTTTTTT. Residues: CASLLGWGGPTTNEKLFF.

The rearrangement uses TRBV5-1 and TRBJ1-1; a weak D match, TRBD1 (6 bases). Germline-derived CDR1 and CDR2 are SGHRS and YFSETQ. Trimming removed 6 bases from V and 6 bases from J, with 15 bases in between. The CDR3 runs to 13 residues. CDR3 protein: CASMGGKGAEAFF. The CDR3 DNA follows: TGCGCCAGCATGGGTGGGAAGGGGGCTGAAGCTTTCTTT.

This clone was detected once. V usage is TRBV6-4 and J usage is TRBJ2-1; 10 bases map to TRBD1. Germline assignment: CDR1 MRHNA and CDR2 SNTAGT. This CDR3 is built from 14 residues. V was clipped by 5 bases and J by 12 bases; unmatched bases: 10. In nucleotides, the CDR3 is TGTGCCAGCAGTCCCTCTTTGGACAGGGGGAGGCAGTTCTTC. Protein: CASSPSLDRGRQFF.

The chain has TRBV30 and TRBJ2-3; 10 nucleotides line up with TRBD2. The CDR3 sequence is 15 residues long. From germline, CDR1 is GTSNPN and CDR2 SVGIG (reference sequence). The V gene end was trimmed by 2 bases and the J gene end by 5 bases; junction bases not matched to a gene: 7. Here the CDR3 DNA reads TGTGCCTGGAGTAAAAGCGGGAGGGGTGGAGATACGCAGTATTTT. It specifies CAWSKSGRGGDTQYF.

The rearrangement uses TRBV19 and TRBJ2-1; D is ambiguous. CDR1 and CDR2 from the germline V gene are LNHDA and SQIVND (reference sequence). CDR3 length: 15 residues. Deletions cut 3 bases from V and 4 bases from J, with 13 bases between. In DNA, the CDR3 is TGTGCCAGTAGTATCGTCTTCTCCGGGTACAATGAGCAGTTCTTC. It specifies CASSIVFSGYNEQFF.

The V gene is TRBV28, the J gene TRBJ2-1; the match to TRBD1 covers 7 bases. This CDR3 spans 16 amino acids. Trimming removed 8 bases from V and 7 bases from J; junction bases left unmatched: 17. CDR1 MDHEN and CDR2 SYDVKM come from the germline V gene. CDR3 bases: TGTGCCAGCGCCGGACAGGTGGGTTTCCTCGTGAATGAGCAGTTCTTC. It yields the protein CASAGQVGFLVNEQFF.

The V call is TRBV5-5, the J call TRBJ2-7, with TRBD2 as a possible D gene (6 bases). The ends were cut back, 4 bases at V and 1 base at J, with 15 bases in the middle. CDR1 is SGHKS and CDR2 is YYEKEE in the germline V gene (reference sequence). This CDR3 region has 15 residues. DNA for the CDR3: TGTGCCAGCAGCCGGGACTTCCTTCAATCCTACGAGCAGTACTTC. Protein sequence: CASSRDFLQSYEQYF.

The chain carries TRBV6-1 and TRBJ1-2, with 8 positions matching TRBD1. The CDR3 totals 14 residues. From germline, CDR1 is MNHNS and CDR2 SASEGT. J lost 3 bases, V lost 5 bases, and 5 bases had no gene match. The CDR3 loop is CASSPRTGYYGYTF. CDR3 sequence (DNA): TGTGCCAGCAGTCCCCGGACAGGGTACTATGGCTACACCTTC.

The rearrangement uses TRBV6-1 and TRBJ1-5; a weak D match, TRBD1 (5 bases). The CDR3 runs to 15 residues. V shed 0 bases and J shed 6 bases, with 12 bases lying between them. Germline V gene lookup returns CDR1 MNHNS and CDR2 SASEGT. The CDR3 DNA is TGTGCCAGCAGTGAAGCGAGTAGGGGTTTTCAGCCCCAGCATTTT. This sequence encodes CASSEASRGFQPQHF.

The gene calls are TRBV7-2 and TRBJ1-1; TRBD1 is a possible D gene (6 bases). The CDR3 runs to 15 residues. CDR1 and CDR2 (germline): SGHTA, FQGNSA. Trimming removed 5 bases at V and 5 bases at J, with 18 bases between. Here the CDR3 reads CASSVKGGGGTEAFF. CDR3 sequence (DNA): TGTGCCAGCAGCGTCAAAGGGGGGGGAGGAACTGAAGCTTTCTTT.

The chain has TRBV6-6 and TRBJ2-1, with a weak D call TRBD1 (5 bases). The germline V gene has CDR1 MNHNY and CDR2 SVGAGI (reference sequence). CDR3 size: 14 residues. Trimming pared 4 bases from V and 8 bases from J, leaving 15 bases between. The chain's CDR3 is CASSWRPGWDEQFF. The CDR3 DNA reads as TGTGCCAGCAGTTGGCGCCCAGGGTGGGATGAGCAGTTCTTC.